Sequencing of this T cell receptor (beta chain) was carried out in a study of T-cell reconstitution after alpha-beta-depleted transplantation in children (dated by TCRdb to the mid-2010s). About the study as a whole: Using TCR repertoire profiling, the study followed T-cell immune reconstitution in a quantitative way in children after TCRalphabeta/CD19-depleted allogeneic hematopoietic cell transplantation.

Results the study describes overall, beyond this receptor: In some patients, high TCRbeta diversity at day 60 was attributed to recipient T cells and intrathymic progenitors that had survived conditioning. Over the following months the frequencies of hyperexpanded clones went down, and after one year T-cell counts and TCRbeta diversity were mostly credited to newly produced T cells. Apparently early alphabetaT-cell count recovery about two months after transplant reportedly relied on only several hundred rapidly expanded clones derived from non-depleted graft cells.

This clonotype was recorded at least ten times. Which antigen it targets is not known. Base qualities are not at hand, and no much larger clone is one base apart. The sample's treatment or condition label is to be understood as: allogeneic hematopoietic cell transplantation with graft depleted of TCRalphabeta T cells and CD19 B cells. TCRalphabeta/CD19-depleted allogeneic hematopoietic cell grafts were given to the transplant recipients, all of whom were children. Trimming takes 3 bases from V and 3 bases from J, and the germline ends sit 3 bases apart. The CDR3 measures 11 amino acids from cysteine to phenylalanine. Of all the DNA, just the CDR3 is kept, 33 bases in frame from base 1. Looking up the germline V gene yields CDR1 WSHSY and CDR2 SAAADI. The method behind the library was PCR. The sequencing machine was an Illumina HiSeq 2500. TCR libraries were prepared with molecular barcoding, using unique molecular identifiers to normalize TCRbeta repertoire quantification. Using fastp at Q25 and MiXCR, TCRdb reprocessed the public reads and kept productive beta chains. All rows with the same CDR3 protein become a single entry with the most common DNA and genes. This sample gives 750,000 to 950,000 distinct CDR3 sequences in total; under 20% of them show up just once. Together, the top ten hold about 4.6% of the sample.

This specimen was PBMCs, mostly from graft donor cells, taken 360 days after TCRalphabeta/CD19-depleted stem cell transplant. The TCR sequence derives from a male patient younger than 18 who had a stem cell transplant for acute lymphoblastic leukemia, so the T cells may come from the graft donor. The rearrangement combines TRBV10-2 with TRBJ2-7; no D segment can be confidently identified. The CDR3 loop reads CASSDHYEQYF. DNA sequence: TGCGCCAGCAGTGATCACTACGAGCAGTACTTC.